This T cell receptor (beta chain) was captured in a study of T cell changes during pregnancy in multiple sclerosis (dated by TCRdb to about 2019). With regard to the full study: The study looked at changes in the T cell repertoire across pregnancy in women with multiple sclerosis.

CDR1 and CDR2, looked up from the germline V gene, are MGHRA and YSYEKL. The CDR3 holds 17 amino acids from the cysteine to the phenylalanine. Only CDR3 DNA remains: 51 bases, in frame from the first base. V drops 6 bases and J drops 0 bases, leaving 17 bases in between. About this clone itself: Its cognate antigen has yet to be identified. The input lacks base qualities; no much larger clone sits a single base away.

The method was the immunoSEQ multiplex PCR assay. The source is immuneACCESS, and TCRdb retained only in-frame sequences with V and J called. Part of the clones is not carried over; for the studies checked, unresolved V genes explain less than half of this, and the remainder is unexplained. For this sample there are tens of thousands of clones; roughly 91% appear just once. Jointly, the top ten make up 0.4% to 0.5% of the sample. This receptor was obtained from a female donor with multiple sclerosis, enrolled in a pregnancy study. The chain is encoded by TRBV4-1 joined to TRBJ1-4, with the D gene not confidently named. The sample was CD4+ T cells from peripheral blood mononuclear cells, taken in the second trimester of pregnancy. Here the CDR3 is given as CASRPRQAAATNEKLFF. The DNA reads TGCGCCAGCAGACCCCGGCAGGCCGCCGCAACTAATGAAAAACTGTTTTTT.